This T cell receptor beta chain was profiled in a study of blood T cell repertoires in COVID-19. The V end was cut by 0 bases, the J end by 1 base, with 9 bases between. Germline CDR1 reads SGHTA; CDR2 reads FQGNSA. The CDR3 sequence is 16 residues long. Per the authors' pipeline: By means of reference gene primer amplification, nucleated cell counts were estimated. Data came from immunoSEQ multiplex PCR; TCRdb stores just in-frame clones and leaves some out. That table supplies the V and J calls and clone size; D and trimming were determined from the DNA. The repertoire holds approximately 230,000 clones, with about 89% as singletons. This clone has just one count.

Sequencing was performed on PBMCs or T cells enriched from blood (not recorded which). The receptor comes from a young woman who had recovered from COVID-19. This chain connects TRBV7-2 to TRBJ2-2; D may be TRBD1 (6 bases). This CDR3 is CASSLAGGQNTGELFF. In DNA, the CDR3 is TGTGCCAGCAGCTTAGCTGGGGGACAGAACACCGGGGAGCTGTTTTTT.